The clone carrying this T cell receptor beta chain came up once. Its target is not known. Trimming removed 0 bases from V and 6 bases from J, with 18 bases in between. Germline loops: CDR1 SGHNT, CDR2 YYREEE (reference sequence). This CDR3 contains 17 residues. This sample is drawn from a study of CD8 T cells in Susac syndrome. Study results and limitations: The study admitted that it had a relatively small number of individuals in its TCR sequencing and HLA analysis.

Peripheral blood CD8+ and CD4+ T cells were profiled by TCR beta sequencing. TEMRA cells were enriched by FACS, and CD4+ and CD8+ T cells were negatively isolated. With random hexamers, roughly 0.45 to 1 ug RNA was reverse transcribed. The CDR3 of TCR beta was amplified by immunoSEQ multiplex PCR across 54 Vbeta and 13 Jbeta. TCRdb re-derived calls from the immunoSEQ multiplex PCR reads in MiXCR, one entry per CDR3 protein. Among approximately 110,000 distinct CDR3 sequences listed, about 92% were seen once. The TCR sequence derives from a human donor with multiple sclerosis. The gene calls are TRBV5-4 and TRBJ2-2; D is perhaps TRBD1 (6 bases). Sequencing was performed on CD8+ T cells from PBMCs. The CDR3 DNA reads TGTGCCAGCAGCTTGGCTCTTACAGGGTCTGGAGCCGGGGAGCTGTTTTTT. Its translation is CASSLALTGSGAGELFF.